This T cell receptor beta chain was recovered during a study of blood T cells in healthy people across ages. Study-level results: In long-lived donors, naive CD4+ cell counts and diversity exceeded those of aged donors.

Sample-barcoded 5' priming and a J-beta primer mix drove a second PCR of about 7 to 12 cycles. TCRdb reprocessed the 5' RACE reads with MiXCR, giving one entry per CDR3 protein. Here the sample spans about a million distinct CDR3 sequences, around 48% being singletons. For this clonotype: Its antigen is not identified.

Samples each yielded at least 5.5 micrograms of total RNA. This CDR3 has 17 amino acids. Germline CDR1 and CDR2: DFQATT and SNEGSKA (reference sequence). The junction had 8 bases not matched to a gene; V was cut back by 3 bases and J by 2 bases. The rearrangement uses TRBV20-1 and TRBJ2-1; 12 nucleotides match TRBD2. Material for sequencing was blood. This receptor was identified in a man aged 30 to 39 in good health. CDR3 DNA: TGCAGTGCTAGCGCCTTGACTAGCGGGAGCCCCTACAATGAGCAGTTCTTC. Its translation: CSASALTSGSPYNEQFF.